These T cell receptor beta chains were read from a single sample in a study of blood T cell repertoires in COVID-19. Clones were sequenced by immunoSEQ multiplex PCR, and TCRdb holds only the in-frame ones, with some missing. The profile shows about 230,000 clones, over 75% of them singletons. The sample taken for sequencing was PBMCs or T cells enriched from blood (not recorded which). The receptors shown here come from a man aged 18-30 years who had recovered from COVID-19. Each CDR3 is given with its conserved first and last residue. Each record gives: V gene, clone size, D gene, J gene, CDR3 DNA, CDR3 protein. A D gene is named only where the DNA matches it firmly. Rows may omit the clone size; those that give it use once, few, many or a size class.

>TRBV7-9|once|TRBD2|TRBJ2-5
TGTGCCAGCAGCTTAGTAGGGACTAGCGGGAGTCATGGGGAGACCCAGTACTTC
CASSLVGTSGSHGETQYF
>TRBV5-1|-|TRBD1|TRBJ2-2
TGCGCCAGCGACCCGGGACAGGGGGTCCCCGGGGAGCTGTTTTTT
CASDPGQGVPGELFF
>TRBV27|-|TRBD2|TRBJ2-3
TGTGCCAGCAGTCGTAGCGGGGGGGCCGATACGCAGTATTTT
CASSRSGGADTQYF
>TRBV2|-|TRBD1|TRBJ2-2
TGTGCCAGCACCCAAGGGGACAGGGTGAACACCGGGGAGCTGTTTTTT
CASTQGDRVNTGELFF
>TRBV11-3|-|TRBD1|TRBJ1-5
TGTGCCAGCAGCTCAGGGACAGGGAGGTATAGCAATCAGCCCCAGCATTTT
CASSSGTGRYSNQPQHF
>TRBV18|-|-|TRBJ1-2
TGTGCCAGCTCTCCAGAAAACAGCCAGAGAATAAGCTATGGCTACACCTTC
CASSPENSQRISYGYTF
>TRBV6-5|once|TRBD1|TRBJ1-2
TGTGCCAGCATCGGGGGACAGGTGCATGGCTACACCTTC
CASIGGQVHGYTF
>TRBV6-5|-|TRBD1|TRBJ2-5
TGTGCCAGCAGTTTTAGGGGGCCCTTCGAGACCCAGTACTTC
CASSFRGPFETQYF
>TRBV28|few|TRBD1|TRBJ2-3
TGTGCCAGCAGTTCCACCGGGACAGGGGCCGATACGCAGTATTTT
CASSSTGTGADTQYF
>TRBV25-1|-|-|TRBJ2-7
TGTGCCAGCAGTGAAACCGGCAGCGGATACGAGCAGTACTTC
CASSETGSGYEQYF
>TRBV28|once|-|TRBJ2-1
TGTGCCAGCAATCCGGGACGGACAGAAAAGCAGTTCTTC
CASNPGRTEKQFF
>TRBV6-2/TRBV6-3|-|-|TRBJ2-1
TGTGCCAGCAGTTACGGGGGCAGCTACAATGAGCAGTTCTTC
CASSYGGSYNEQFF
>TRBV5-1|-|TRBD2|TRBJ2-7
TGCGCCAGCAGCCCGGTACCCAGCGGGACCTACTCCTACGAGCAGTACTTC
CASSPVPSGTYSYEQYF
>TRBV6-6|-|-|TRBJ1-2
TGTGCCAGCAGGACTACCACTTCCTATGGCTACACCTTC
CASRTTTSYGYTF
>TRBV28|-|TRBD2|TRBJ2-7
TGTGCCAGCAGAACCACCGGACTAGCGGGAGGTTCCCACGAGCAGTACTTC
CASRTTGLAGGSHEQYF
>TRBV21-1|-|-|TRBJ1-6
TGTGCCAGCAGCAAAGAGCGACAAAACAGGAGCTCCTATAATTCACCCCTCCACTTT
CASSKERQNRSSYNSPLHF
>TRBV11-2|-|TRBD1|TRBJ1-4
TGTGCCAGCAGCGTCTCCGGGACAGGGCTTGAAAAACTGTTTTTT
CASSVSGTGLEKLFF